The TCR beta chain described here comes from a study of cytomegalovirus exposure and HLA in healthy donors. Across the whole study: Sequencing of some 190 million T cells in an earlier analysis found approximately 120 million unique TCR beta sequences.

CDR1 and CDR2 from the germline V gene are MDHEN and SYDVKM. The CDR3 runs to 17 residues. This clone has only one observation. One junction end disagrees with the germline gene, perhaps due to a read error. It was with 60 Vbeta and 13 Jbeta primers that the PCR ran. Produced via immunoSEQ multiplex PCR; TCRdb's table is partial and in-frame only. The sample lists about 170,000 clones; approximately 84% were seen once. The rearrangement joins TRBV28 to TRBJ2-2; maybe TRBD1 (5 bases). Sequencing was performed on PBMCs. The receptor was isolated from a woman aged 50 to 60 in good health and CMV-seropositive. CDR3 residues: CASSPLKGHANAGELFF. CDR3 in DNA: TGTGCCAGCAGCCCTCTTAAAGGACATGCGAACGCCGGGGAGCTGTTTTTT.